A single sample gave rise to the 6 T cell receptor beta chains below, sequenced in a study of blood T cell repertoires in COVID-19. Here immunoSEQ multiplex PCR was the method, and the copy in TCRdb shows in-frame clones only, minus some. The table has 15,000 to 20,000 clones, over 60% seen once. The source material was peripheral blood. The source is a man between 65 and 85 years old with COVID-19, enrolled during active disease.

The V call is TRBV28, the J call TRBJ1-4; D might be TRBD1 (5 bases). The CDR3 is made up of 14 amino acids. V shed 7 bases and J shed 6 bases, with 15 bases lying between them. CDR1 is MDHEN and CDR2 is SYDVKM in the germline V gene. Here the CDR3 reads CASKGAGRDEKLFF. The CDR3 coding sequence is TGTGCCAGCAAAGGGGCAGGGAGGGATGAAAAACTGTTTTTT.

The chain has TRBV3-1 (or the pseudogene TRBV3-2) and TRBJ1-2; maybe TRBD1 (5 bases). The CDR3 contains 15 residues. Trimming left V 5 bases short and J 3 bases short, with 16 bases between. The germline gives CDR1 LGHDT, CDR2 YNNKEL (reference sequence). CDR3 sequence reads: CASSDSRGGDYGYTF. CDR3 in DNA: TGTGCCAGCAGCGATTCTAGGGGCGGCGACTATGGCTACACCTTC.

This rearrangement joins TRBV7-2 to TRBJ1-2; no definite D call. This CDR3 is 14 amino acids long. Trimming took off 8 bases at V and 0 bases at J, with 13 bases between the two ends. Germline CDR1 and CDR2: SGHTA and FQGNSA. The CDR3 DNA reads as TGTGCCAGCCATCTGTTCGGTTCTAACTATGGCTACACCTTC. It codes for CASHLFGSNYGYTF.

This clone was observed a few times. The V and J genes are TRBV3-1 (or the pseudogene TRBV3-2) and TRBJ1-5; 8 nucleotides line up with TRBD1. The length of the CDR3 is 17 residues. Unmatched junction bases numbered 11, after V lost 4 bases and J lost 3 bases. Looked up from germline, CDR1 is LGHDT and CDR2 is YNNKEL (reference sequence). Written as DNA, the CDR3 is TGTGCCAGCAGCCCCTACAAAGGGACAGGTGCCAATCAGCCCCAGCATTTT. Protein: CASSPYKGTGANQPQHF.

In this sample, this clone turned up once. This rearrangement joins TRBV5-1 to TRBJ2-3; TRBD2 matches at 10 bases. The CDR3 covers 18 residues. The junction had 12 bases not matched to a gene; V was cut back by 2 bases and J by 3 bases. Germline V gene sequence: CDR1 SGHRS, CDR2 YFSETQ. This chain's CDR3 is CASSLTASGSWTTDTQYF. CDR3 in DNA: TGCGCCAGCAGCTTAACGGCTAGCGGGAGCTGGACTACAGATACGCAGTATTTT.

This clone was seen only a few times. This rearrangement joins TRBV14 to TRBJ1-2; unclear D gene. Between the trimmed V and J ends, which lost 5 bases and 8 bases, there was a span of 9 bases. The CDR3 is 11 residues long. Germline V gene data show CDR1 as SGHDN and CDR2 as FVKESK. CDR3 residues: CASSSGLGYTF. CDR3 coding DNA: TGTGCCAGCAGCAGCGGTCTCGGCTACACCTTC.